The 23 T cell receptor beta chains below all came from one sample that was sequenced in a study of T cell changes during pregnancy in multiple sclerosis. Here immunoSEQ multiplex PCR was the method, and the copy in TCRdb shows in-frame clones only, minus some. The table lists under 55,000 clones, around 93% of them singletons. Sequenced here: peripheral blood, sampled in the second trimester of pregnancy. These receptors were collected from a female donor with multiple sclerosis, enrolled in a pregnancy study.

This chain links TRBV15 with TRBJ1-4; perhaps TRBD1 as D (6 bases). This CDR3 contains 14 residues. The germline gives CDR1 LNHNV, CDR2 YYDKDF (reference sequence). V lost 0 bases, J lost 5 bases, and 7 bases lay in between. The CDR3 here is CATSRDRGNEKLFF. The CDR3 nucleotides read TGTGCCACCAGCAGAGATAGGGGGAATGAAAAACTGTTTTTT.

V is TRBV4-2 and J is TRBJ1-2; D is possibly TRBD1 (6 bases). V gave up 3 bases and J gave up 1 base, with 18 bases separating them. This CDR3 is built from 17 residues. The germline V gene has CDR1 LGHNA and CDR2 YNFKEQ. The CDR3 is CASSHNPGQTINYGYTF. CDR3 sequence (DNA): TGTGCCAGCAGCCATAACCCCGGACAGACGATTAACTATGGCTACACCTTC.

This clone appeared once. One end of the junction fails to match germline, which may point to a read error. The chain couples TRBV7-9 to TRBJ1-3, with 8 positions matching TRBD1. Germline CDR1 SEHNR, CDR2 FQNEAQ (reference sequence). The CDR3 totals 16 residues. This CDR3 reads CASTLRTQGAGNTIYF. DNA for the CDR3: TGTGCCAGCACCTTACGCACACAGGGGGCTGGAAACACCATATATTTT.

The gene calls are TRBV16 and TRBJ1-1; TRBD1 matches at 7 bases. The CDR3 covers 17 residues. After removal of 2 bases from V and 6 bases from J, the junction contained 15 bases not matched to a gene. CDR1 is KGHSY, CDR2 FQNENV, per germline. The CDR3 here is CASSQAGGRGHIAEAFF. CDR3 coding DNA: TGTGCCAGCAGCCAAGCGGGCGGAAGGGGGCATATTGCTGAAGCTTTCTTT. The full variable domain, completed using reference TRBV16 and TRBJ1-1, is GEEVAQTPKHLVRGEGQKAKLYCAPIKGHSYVFWYQQVLKNEFKFLISFQNENVFDETGMPKERFSAKCLPNSPCSLEIQATKLEDSAVYFCASSQAGGRGHIAEAFFGQGTRLTVV.

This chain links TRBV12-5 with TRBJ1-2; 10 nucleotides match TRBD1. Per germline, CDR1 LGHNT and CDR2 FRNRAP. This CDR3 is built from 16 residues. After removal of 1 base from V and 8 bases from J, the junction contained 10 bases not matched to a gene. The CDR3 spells CASGLDPGQGVWGYTF. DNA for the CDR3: TGTGCTAGTGGTTTGGACCCCGGACAGGGGGTTTGGGGCTACACCTTC.

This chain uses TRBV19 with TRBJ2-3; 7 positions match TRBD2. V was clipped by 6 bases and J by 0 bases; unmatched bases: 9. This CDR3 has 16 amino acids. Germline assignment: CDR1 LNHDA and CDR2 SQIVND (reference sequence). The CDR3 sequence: CASSLLAETSTDTQYF. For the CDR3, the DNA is TGTGCCAGTAGCCTCCTAGCGGAAACTAGCACAGATACGCAGTATTTT. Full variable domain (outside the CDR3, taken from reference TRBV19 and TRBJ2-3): DGGITQSPKYLFRKEGQNVTLSCEQNLNHDAMYWYRQDPGQGLRLIYYSQIVNDFQKGDIAEGYSVSREKKESFPLTVTSAQKNPTAFYLCASSLLAETSTDTQYFGPGTRLTVL.

Here the CDR3 reads CASSPLRQGSGTDTQYF. Here the CDR3 DNA reads TGTGCCAGCTCACCGCTACGACAGGGGTCGGGCACAGATACGCAGTATTTT. The chain employs TRBV18 and TRBJ2-3, with 8 nucleotides matching TRBD1. Looked up from germline, CDR1 is KGHSH and CDR2 is LQKENI. This CDR3 is 17 amino acids long. J lost 1 base, V lost 3 bases, and 9 bases had no gene match.

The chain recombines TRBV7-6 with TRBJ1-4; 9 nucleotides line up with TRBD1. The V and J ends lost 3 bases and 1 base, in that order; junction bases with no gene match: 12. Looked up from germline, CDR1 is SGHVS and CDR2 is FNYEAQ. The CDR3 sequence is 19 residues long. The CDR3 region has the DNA TGTGCCAGCAGCTTGGAAGGACAGGGGAAGGTGGGAACTAATGAAAAACTGTTTTTT. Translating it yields CASSLEGQGKVGTNEKLFF.

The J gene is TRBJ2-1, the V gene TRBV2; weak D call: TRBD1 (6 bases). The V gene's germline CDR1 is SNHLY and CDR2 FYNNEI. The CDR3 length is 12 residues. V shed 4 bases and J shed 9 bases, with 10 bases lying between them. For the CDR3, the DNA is TGTGCCAGCAGTGCAGGGGAGCGTGAGCAGTTCTTC. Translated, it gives CASSAGEREQFF.

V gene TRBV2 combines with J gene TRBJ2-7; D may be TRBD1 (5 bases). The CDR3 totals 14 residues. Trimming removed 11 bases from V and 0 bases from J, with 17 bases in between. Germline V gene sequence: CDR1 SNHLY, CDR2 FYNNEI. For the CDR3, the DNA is TGTGCCGGGGCTTTATCGGAGAGCTCCTACGAGCAGTACTTC. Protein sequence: CAGALSESSYEQYF.

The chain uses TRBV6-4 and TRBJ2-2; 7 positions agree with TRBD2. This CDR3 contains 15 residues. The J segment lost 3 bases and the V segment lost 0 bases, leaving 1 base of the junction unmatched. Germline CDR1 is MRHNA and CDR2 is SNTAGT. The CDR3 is CASSDSAGDTGELFF. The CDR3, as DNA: TGTGCCAGCAGTGACTCGGCGGGGGACACCGGGGAGCTGTTTTTT.

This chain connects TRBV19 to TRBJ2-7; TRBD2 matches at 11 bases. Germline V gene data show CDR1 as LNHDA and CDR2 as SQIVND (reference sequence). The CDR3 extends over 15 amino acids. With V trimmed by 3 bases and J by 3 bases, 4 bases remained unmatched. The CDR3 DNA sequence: TGTGCCAGTAGTATTACGACTAGCGGGGTCTACGAGCAGTACTTC. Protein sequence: CASSITTSGVYEQYF.

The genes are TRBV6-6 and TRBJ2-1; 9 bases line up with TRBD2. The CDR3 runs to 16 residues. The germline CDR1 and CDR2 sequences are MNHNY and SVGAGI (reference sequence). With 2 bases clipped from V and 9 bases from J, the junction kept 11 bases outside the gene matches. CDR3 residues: CASSYVAGGPPSEQFF. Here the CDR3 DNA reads TGTGCCAGCAGTTACGTCGCGGGAGGGCCCCCCTCTGAGCAGTTCTTC.

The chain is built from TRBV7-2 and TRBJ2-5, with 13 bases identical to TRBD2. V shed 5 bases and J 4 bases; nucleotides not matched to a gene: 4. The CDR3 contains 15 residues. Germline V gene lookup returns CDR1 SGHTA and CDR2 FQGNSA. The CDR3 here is CASSGLAGAAETQYF. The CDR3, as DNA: TGTGCCAGCAGCGGACTAGCGGGAGCGGCAGAGACCCAGTACTTC.

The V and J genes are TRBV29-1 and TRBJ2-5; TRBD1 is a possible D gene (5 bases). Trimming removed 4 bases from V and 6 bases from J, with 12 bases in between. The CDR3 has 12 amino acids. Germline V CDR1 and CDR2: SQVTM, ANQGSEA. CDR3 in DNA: TGCAGCGTTGTTCAGGGTCTCAAGACCCAGTACTTC. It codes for CSVVQGLKTQYF.

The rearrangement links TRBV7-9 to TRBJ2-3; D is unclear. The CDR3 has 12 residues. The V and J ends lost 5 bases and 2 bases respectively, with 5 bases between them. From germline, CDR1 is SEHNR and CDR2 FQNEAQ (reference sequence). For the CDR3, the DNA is TGTGCCAGCAGCCCTATCACAGATACGCAGTATTTT. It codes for CASSPITDTQYF.

CDR3 loop: CAWSVQLAGVLAKNIQYF. The CDR3, as DNA: TGTGCCTGGAGTGTACAACTAGCGGGAGTATTAGCCAAAAACATTCAGTACTTC. The chain uses TRBV30 and TRBJ2-4; 11 bases match TRBD2. The junction had 7 bases not matched to a gene; V was cut back by 0 bases and J by 0 bases. The CDR3 sequence is 18 residues long. Germline V CDR1 and CDR2: GTSNPN, SVGIG (reference sequence). Drawing the rest from reference TRBV30 and TRBJ2-4, the complete variable domain is SQTIHQWPATLVQPVGSPLSLECTVEGTSNPNLYWYRQAAGRGLQLLFYSVGIGQISSEVPQNLSASRPQDRQFILSSKKLLLSDSGFYLCAWSVQLAGVLAKNIQYFGAGTRLSVL.

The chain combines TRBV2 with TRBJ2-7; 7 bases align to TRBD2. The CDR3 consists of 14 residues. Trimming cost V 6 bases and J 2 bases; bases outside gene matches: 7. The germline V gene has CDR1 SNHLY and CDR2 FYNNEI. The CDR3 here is CASRMAGAAYEQYF. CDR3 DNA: TGTGCCAGCAGGATGGCGGGAGCAGCCTACGAGCAGTACTTC.

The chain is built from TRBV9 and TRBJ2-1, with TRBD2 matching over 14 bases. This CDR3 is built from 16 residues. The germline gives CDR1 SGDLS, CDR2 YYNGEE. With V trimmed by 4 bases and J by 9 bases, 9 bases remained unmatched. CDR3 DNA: TGTGCCAGCAGCCGAGCGAGACTAGCGGGAGGGGGTGAGCAGTTCTTC. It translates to CASSRARLAGGGEQFF.

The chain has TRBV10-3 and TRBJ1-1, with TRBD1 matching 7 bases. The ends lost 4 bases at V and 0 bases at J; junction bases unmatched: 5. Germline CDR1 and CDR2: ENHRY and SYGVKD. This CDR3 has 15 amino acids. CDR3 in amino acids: CAISGQGFMNTEAFF. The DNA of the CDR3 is TGTGCCATCAGTGGACAGGGTTTCATGAACACTGAAGCTTTCTTT.

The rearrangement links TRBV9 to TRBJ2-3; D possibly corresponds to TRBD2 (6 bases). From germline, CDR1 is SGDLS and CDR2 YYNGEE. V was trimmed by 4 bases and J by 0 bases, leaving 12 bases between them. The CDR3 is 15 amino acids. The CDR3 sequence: CASSPLSGSTDTQYF. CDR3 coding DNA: TGTGCCAGCAGCCCCCTGAGCGGGAGCACAGATACGCAGTATTTT.

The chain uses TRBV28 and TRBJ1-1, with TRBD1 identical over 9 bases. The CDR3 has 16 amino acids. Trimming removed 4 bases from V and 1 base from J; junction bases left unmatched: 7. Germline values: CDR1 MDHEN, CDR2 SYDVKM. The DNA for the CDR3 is TGTGCCAGCAGTTCTTACAGGGGGCTTAGGAACACTGAAGCTTTCTTT. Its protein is CASSSYRGLRNTEAFF.

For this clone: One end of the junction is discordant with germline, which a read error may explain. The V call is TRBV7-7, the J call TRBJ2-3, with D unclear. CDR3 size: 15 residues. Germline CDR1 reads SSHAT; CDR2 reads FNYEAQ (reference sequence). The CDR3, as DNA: TGTGCTAGCAGCTTGGGTGGGCCCAGCACAGATACGCAGTATTTT. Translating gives CASSLGGPSTDTQYF.